The rows below give T cell receptor beta chains drawn from one sample of a study of cytomegalovirus exposure and HLA in healthy donors. Measured with immunoSEQ multiplex PCR; TCRdb has only the in-frame clones, and not every one. The sample holds tens of thousands of clones; roughly 91% are singletons and the top ten take roughly 1.9%. The specimen was PBMCs. The source of these receptors is a man aged 30 to 39 in good health and CMV-seronegative. Each CDR3 is given with its conserved first and last residue. D genes are given only for firm matches. The size field is filled for only some rows; it gives once, few, many or a size class.

clone size: -
D gene: TRBD2
J gene: TRBJ2-1
V gene: TRBV11-2
CDR3 protein: CASSSGTSGVYNEQFF
CDR3 DNA: TGTGCCAGCAGTTCTGGGACTAGCGGGGTTTACAATGAGCAGTTCTTC

clone size: -
D gene: -
J gene: TRBJ1-6
V gene: TRBV19
CDR3 protein: CASSVDSYNSPLHF
CDR3 DNA: TGTGCCAGTAGCGTCGACAGCTATAATTCACCCCTCCACTTT

clone size: -
D gene: -
J gene: TRBJ2-3
V gene: TRBV6-4
CDR3 protein: CASSDGLADTQYF
CDR3 DNA: TGTGCCAGCAGTGACGGCCTAGCCGATACGCAGTATTTT

clone size: once
D gene: -
J gene: TRBJ2-5
V gene: TRBV5-5
CDR3 protein: CASSLRGGFGETQYF
CDR3 DNA: TGTGCCAGCAGCTTGCGTGGGGGCTTCGGAGAGACCCAGTACTTC

clone size: -
D gene: -
J gene: TRBJ2-1
V gene: TRBV2
CDR3 protein: CASSRQDYNEQFF
CDR3 DNA: TGTGCCAGCAGCCGACAGGATTACAATGAGCAGTTCTTC

clone size: -
D gene: -
J gene: TRBJ1-5
V gene: TRBV7-6
CDR3 protein: CASSLGTASPSLNQPQHF
CDR3 DNA: TGTGCCAGCAGCTTAGGGACAGCCAGTCCATCCCTCAATCAGCCCCAGCATTTT

clone size: -
D gene: -
J gene: TRBJ1-1
V gene: TRBV30
CDR3 protein: CAWDKGGENTEAFF
CDR3 DNA: TGTGCCTGGGACAAAGGGGGGGAGAACACTGAAGCTTTCTTT

clone size: once
D gene: TRBD2
J gene: TRBJ2-3
V gene: TRBV10-3
CDR3 protein: CAISESASGGGDTQYF
CDR3 DNA: TGTGCCATCAGTGAGTCGGCTAGCGGGGGGGGAGATACGCAGTATTTT

clone size: once
D gene: -
J gene: TRBJ1-2
V gene: TRBV30
CDR3 protein: CAWSGPTGYGYTF
CDR3 DNA: TGTGCCTGGAGTGGCCCCACAGGGTATGGCTACACCTTC

clone size: -
D gene: TRBD1
J gene: TRBJ2-7
V gene: TRBV5-1
CDR3 protein: CASSLGQGSWEQYF
CDR3 DNA: TGCGCCAGCAGCTTGGGACAGGGGAGTTGGGAGCAGTACTTC

clone size: -
D gene: -
J gene: TRBJ1-1
V gene: TRBV6-6
CDR3 protein: CASSRELVLNTEAFF
CDR3 DNA: TGTGCCAGCAGTCGCGAGCTGGTATTAAACACTGAAGCTTTCTTT

clone size: -
D gene: TRBD1
J gene: TRBJ2-5
V gene: TRBV15
CDR3 protein: CATSGRTGSNRGGETQYF
CDR3 DNA: TGTGCCACCAGCGGCCGGACAGGATCGAATAGGGGCGGGGAGACCCAGTACTTC

clone size: -
D gene: -
J gene: TRBJ1-1
V gene: TRBV7-8
CDR3 protein: CASTPESDSLNTEAFF
CDR3 DNA: TGTGCCAGCACCCCGGAGTCGGACAGCCTGAACACTGAAGCTTTCTTT

clone size: -
D gene: TRBD1
J gene: TRBJ2-2
V gene: TRBV4-1
CDR3 protein: CASSTRPRDRGNTGELFF
CDR3 DNA: TGCGCCAGCAGCACAAGGCCCCGGGACAGGGGTAACACCGGGGAGCTGTTTTTT

clone size: -
D gene: -
J gene: TRBJ2-7
V gene: TRBV7-2
CDR3 protein: CASSRITGYGEQYF
CDR3 DNA: TGTGCCAGCAGCCGAATTACAGGGTATGGCGAGCAGTACTTC

clone size: -
D gene: TRBD1
J gene: TRBJ1-2
V gene: TRBV28
CDR3 protein: CATGTGLELTAVYTF
CDR3 DNA: TGTGCCACCGGGACAGGGTTAGAGTTGACAGCAGTCTACACCTTC

clone size: -
D gene: TRBD1
J gene: TRBJ2-2
V gene: TRBV7-2
CDR3 protein: CASSQLPGQGTGELFF
CDR3 DNA: TGTGCCAGCAGTCAACTACCGGGACAGGGGACCGGGGAGCTGTTTTTT

clone size: few
D gene: -
J gene: TRBJ1-2
V gene: TRBV28
CDR3 protein: CASSLSRWAQDYGYTF
CDR3 DNA: TGTGCCAGCAGTTTATCCCGGTGGGCGCAGGACTATGGCTACACCTTC

clone size: -
D gene: TRBD1
J gene: TRBJ1-3
V gene: TRBV5-4
CDR3 protein: CASSPGQTRSGNTIYF
CDR3 DNA: TGTGCCAGCAGCCCGGGACAGACTCGCTCTGGAAACACCATATATTTT

clone size: -
D gene: TRBD1
J gene: TRBJ2-7
V gene: TRBV5-1
CDR3 protein: CASSPRQGDEQYF
CDR3 DNA: TGCGCCAGCAGCCCGAGACAGGGAGACGAGCAGTACTTC

clone size: -
D gene: -
J gene: TRBJ2-2
V gene: TRBV5-1
CDR3 protein: CASSLTAGGTGELFF
CDR3 DNA: TGCGCCAGCAGCTTGACGGCAGGAGGCACCGGGGAGCTGTTTTTT

clone size: -
D gene: TRBD2
J gene: TRBJ2-2
V gene: TRBV30
CDR3 protein: CAWRTSGPGELFF
CDR3 DNA: TGTGCCTGGCGGACTAGCGGCCCCGGGGAGCTGTTTTTT

clone size: -
D gene: -
J gene: TRBJ1-2
V gene: TRBV28
CDR3 protein: CASSLAGFGYTF
CDR3 DNA: TGTGCCAGCAGTTTGGCGGGGTTTGGCTACACCTTC

clone size: -
D gene: -
J gene: TRBJ2-1
V gene: TRBV25-1
CDR3 protein: CASSELGTGRSDNEQFF
CDR3 DNA: TGTGCCAGCAGTGAATTGGGCACGGGAAGGTCCGACAATGAGCAGTTCTTC

clone size: once
D gene: TRBD1
J gene: TRBJ1-5
V gene: TRBV10-2
CDR3 protein: CASSDGTGLRSNQPQHF
CDR3 DNA: TGCGCCAGCAGTGACGGGACAGGGCTTAGGAGCAATCAGCCCCAGCATTTT

clone size: -
D gene: TRBD1
J gene: TRBJ2-2
V gene: TRBV2
CDR3 protein: CARQGYTGELFF
CDR3 DNA: TGTGCCAGACAGGGGTACACCGGGGAGCTGTTTTTT

clone size: -
D gene: -
J gene: TRBJ1-3
V gene: TRBV7-9
CDR3 protein: CASSHRELLSGNTIYF
CDR3 DNA: TGTGCCAGCAGCCACAGGGAGCTGCTTTCTGGAAACACCATATATTTT

clone size: -
D gene: -
J gene: TRBJ2-2
V gene: TRBV9
CDR3 protein: CASSTQAASGELFF
CDR3 DNA: TGTGCCAGCAGCACCCAAGCGGCGTCCGGGGAGCTGTTTTTT

clone size: -
D gene: TRBD1
J gene: TRBJ2-2
V gene: TRBV7-9
CDR3 protein: CASSKRTGGDGELFF
CDR3 DNA: TGTGCCAGCAGCAAGAGGACAGGGGGCGACGGGGAGCTGTTTTTT

clone size: few
D gene: -
J gene: TRBJ1-6
V gene: TRBV2
CDR3 protein: CACGGDGNSPLHF
CDR3 DNA: TGTGCCTGCGGGGGAGACGGAAATTCACCCCTCCACTTT

clone size: -
D gene: TRBD2
J gene: TRBJ2-2
V gene: TRBV9
CDR3 protein: CASSVGSGKNTGELFF
CDR3 DNA: TGTGCCAGCAGCGTAGGTAGCGGGAAGAACACCGGGGAGCTGTTTTTT

clone size: -
D gene: -
J gene: TRBJ2-7
V gene: TRBV5-6
CDR3 protein: CASSFRDRPYEQYF
CDR3 DNA: TGTGCCAGCAGCTTTAGAGACAGACCCTACGAGCAGTACTTC

clone size: -
D gene: -
J gene: TRBJ1-2
V gene: TRBV7-8
CDR3 protein: CASTKNRPQGGSGYTF
CDR3 DNA: TGTGCCAGCACCAAGAACCGCCCCCAGGGAGGGTCTGGCTACACCTTC

clone size: -
D gene: -
J gene: TRBJ1-6
V gene: TRBV28
CDR3 protein: CASGKWAPSSPLHF
CDR3 DNA: TGTGCCAGCGGAAAATGGGCGCCCAGTTCACCCCTCCACTTT

clone size: -
D gene: -
J gene: TRBJ2-2
V gene: TRBV27
CDR3 protein: CASSILNTGELFF
CDR3 DNA: TGTGCCAGCAGTATCCTTAACACCGGGGAGCTGTTTTTT

clone size: -
D gene: TRBD1
J gene: TRBJ2-3
V gene: TRBV10-3
CDR3 protein: CAIRGDRAADTQYF
CDR3 DNA: TGTGCCATCAGGGGGGACAGGGCCGCAGATACGCAGTATTTT

clone size: -
D gene: TRBD2
J gene: TRBJ2-2
V gene: TRBV10-3
CDR3 protein: CAITAGGNTGELFF
CDR3 DNA: TGTGCCATCACAGCGGGAGGGAACACCGGGGAGCTGTTTTTT

clone size: -
D gene: -
J gene: TRBJ1-2
V gene: TRBV7-9
CDR3 protein: CASSLFNFGQKYGYTF
CDR3 DNA: TGTGCCAGCAGCTTATTTAATTTTGGACAGAAGTATGGCTACACCTTC

clone size: -
D gene: -
J gene: TRBJ2-1
V gene: TRBV6-1
CDR3 protein: CASSEAGTRPGEQFF
CDR3 DNA: TGTGCCAGCAGTGAAGCAGGGACAAGACCCGGTGAGCAGTTCTTC

clone size: -
D gene: TRBD1
J gene: TRBJ2-1
V gene: TRBV5-1
CDR3 protein: CASSLRTGSYNEQFF
CDR3 DNA: TGCGCCAGCAGCTTACGGACAGGATCCTACAATGAGCAGTTCTTC

clone size: -
D gene: -
J gene: TRBJ2-7
V gene: TRBV7-2
CDR3 protein: CASSSLYEQYF
CDR3 DNA: TGTGCCAGCAGCTCCTTGTACGAGCAGTACTTC

clone size: -
D gene: -
J gene: TRBJ1-3
V gene: TRBV15
CDR3 protein: CATSRDRGGGGNTIYF
CDR3 DNA: TGTGCCACCAGCAGAGATCGGGGGGGCGGTGGAAACACCATATATTTT

clone size: -
D gene: -
J gene: TRBJ2-3
V gene: TRBV7-2
CDR3 protein: CASSSPTVTPDTQYF
CDR3 DNA: TGTGCCAGCAGCTCGCCCACAGTTACCCCAGATACGCAGTATTTT

clone size: -
D gene: -
J gene: TRBJ1-5
V gene: TRBV19
CDR3 protein: CASKARASNQPQHF
CDR3 DNA: TGTGCCAGTAAAGCCAGGGCTAGTAATCAGCCCCAGCATTTT

clone size: -
D gene: -
J gene: TRBJ1-3
V gene: TRBV7-2
CDR3 protein: CASSVHTSGNTIYF
CDR3 DNA: TGTGCCAGCAGCGTACACACGTCTGGAAACACCATATATTTT

clone size: -
D gene: TRBD1
J gene: TRBJ1-2
V gene: TRBV30
CDR3 protein: CAWSADRQSYGYTF
CDR3 DNA: TGTGCCTGGAGTGCGGACAGGCAAAGCTATGGCTACACCTTC

clone size: few
D gene: TRBD1
J gene: TRBJ2-7
V gene: TRBV9
CDR3 protein: CASSASDRGPSYEQYF
CDR3 DNA: TGTGCCAGCAGCGCCTCGGACAGGGGTCCCTCCTACGAGCAGTACTTC

clone size: -
D gene: -
J gene: TRBJ1-2
V gene: TRBV5-1
CDR3 protein: CASSLERAGTGYTF
CDR3 DNA: TGCGCCAGCAGCTTGGAGCGGGCAGGGACCGGCTACACCTTC

clone size: -
D gene: TRBD2
J gene: TRBJ2-3
V gene: TRBV15
CDR3 protein: CATSTPLSGGAVDTQYF
CDR3 DNA: TGTGCCACCAGCACACCACTTAGCGGGGGGGCGGTAGATACGCAGTATTTT

clone size: -
D gene: -
J gene: TRBJ1-3
V gene: TRBV25-1
CDR3 protein: CASSDLYGDTGNTIYF
CDR3 DNA: TGTGCCAGCAGTGATTTGTACGGTGACACTGGAAACACCATATATTTT

clone size: -
D gene: TRBD2
J gene: TRBJ2-3
V gene: TRBV6-4
CDR3 protein: CASSSTTGGSDTQYF
CDR3 DNA: TGTGCCAGCTCAAGTACGACCGGGGGGTCTGATACGCAGTATTTT

clone size: -
D gene: -
J gene: TRBJ2-1
V gene: TRBV6-5
CDR3 protein: CASSYSSGDGNEQFF
CDR3 DNA: TGTGCCAGCAGTTACTCATCAGGGGACGGGAATGAGCAGTTCTTC

clone size: -
D gene: TRBD1
J gene: TRBJ2-7
V gene: TRBV10-1
CDR3 protein: CASSDFRTGHYEQYF
CDR3 DNA: TGCGCCAGCAGTGACTTTCGGACAGGCCACTACGAGCAGTACTTC

clone size: -
D gene: -
J gene: TRBJ2-5
V gene: TRBV15
CDR3 protein: CATSRDLRPGGVATQYF
CDR3 DNA: TGTGCCACCAGCAGAGACTTACGACCTGGAGGGGTGGCGACCCAGTACTTC

clone size: -
D gene: -
J gene: TRBJ1-1
V gene: TRBV5-1
CDR3 protein: CASSTPRGQGTIANTEAFF
CDR3 DNA: TGCGCCAGCAGCACACCTCGGGGACAAGGCACAATTGCGAACACTGAAGCTTTCTTT